This T cell receptor beta chain comes out of a study of T cells in Graves' hyperthyroidism and ophthalmopathy. RNA transcripts provided the source from which TCR beta CDR3 regions were amplified. First-round RT-PCR of the TCR CDR3 relied on the HTBI primer set. TCRdb used MiXCR to reprocess the multiplex PCR reads, holding one entry per CDR3 protein. The sample yields fewer than 800,000 distinct CDR3 sequences, 15% to 20% seen once. This clonotype was recorded at least ten times. This sequence was found in a man in his late teens or twenties with Graves' hyperthyroidism. Sequenced: blood.

The CDR3 DNA is TGTGCCACCAGCAACCGCCGCTCCTACAATGAGCAGTTCTTC. This translates into CATSNRRSYNEQFF. The chain carries TRBV15 and TRBJ2-1; no firm D call. Between the trimmed V and J ends, which lost 4 bases and 0 bases, there was a span of 7 bases. From germline, CDR1 is LNHNV and CDR2 YYDKDF (reference sequence). CDR3 length: 14 residues.